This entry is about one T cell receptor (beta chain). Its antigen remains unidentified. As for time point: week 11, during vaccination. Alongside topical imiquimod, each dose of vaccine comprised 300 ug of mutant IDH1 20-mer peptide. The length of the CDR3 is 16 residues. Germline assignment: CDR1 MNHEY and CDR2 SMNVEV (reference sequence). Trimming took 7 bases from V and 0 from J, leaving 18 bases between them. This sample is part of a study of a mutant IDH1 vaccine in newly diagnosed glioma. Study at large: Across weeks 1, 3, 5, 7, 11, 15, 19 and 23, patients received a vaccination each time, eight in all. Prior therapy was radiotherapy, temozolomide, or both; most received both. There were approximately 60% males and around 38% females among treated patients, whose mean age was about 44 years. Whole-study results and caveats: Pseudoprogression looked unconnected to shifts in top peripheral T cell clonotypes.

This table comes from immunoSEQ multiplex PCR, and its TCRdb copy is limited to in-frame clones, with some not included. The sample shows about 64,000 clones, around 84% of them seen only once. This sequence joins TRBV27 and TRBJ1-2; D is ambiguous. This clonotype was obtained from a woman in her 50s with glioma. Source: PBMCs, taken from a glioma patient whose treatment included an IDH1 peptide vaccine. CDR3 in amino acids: CASTPGRLRANYGYTF. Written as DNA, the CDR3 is TGTGCCAGCACACCGGGCAGGCTTCGTGCTAACTATGGCTACACCTTC.